These T cell receptor beta chains were read from a single sample in a study of vaccination effects on CD4 cells after COVID-19. TCRdb's table, derived via immunoSEQ multiplex PCR, lists solely in-frame clones and lacks some. The sample contains tens of thousands of clones, around 70% of which appear only once. Antigen specificity for these receptors is unknown. Source: CD4+ T cells from PBMCs cultured with SARS-CoV-2 spike peptides, taken before COVID-19 vaccination. Every receptor here comes from a human donor who received a COVID-19 vaccine. The CDR3 runs from the conserved cysteine through the conserved F or W. The D gene is left open where the match is weak. Clone sizes are given selectively: once, few, many, or a class where the clone is expanded.

d_call: TRBD2; clone_size: -; cdr3_length: 15; v_call: TRBV20-1; j_call: TRBJ2-5; cdr3_nt: TGCAGTGCTAGTGAGCGGGAGGGGGGGTTGGAGACCCAGTACTTC; cdr3_aa: CSASEREGGLETQYF
d_call: -; clone_size: -; cdr3_length: 17; v_call: TRBV7-9; j_call: TRBJ2-6; cdr3_nt: TGTGCCAGCAGCTCCCTGGGGTGGGTTTCGGGGGCCAACGTCCTGACTTTC; cdr3_aa: CASSSLGWVSGANVLTF
d_call: TRBD2; clone_size: -; cdr3_length: 17; v_call: TRBV4-3; j_call: TRBJ2-3; cdr3_nt: TGCGCCAGCAGCCAAGCCAGCGGGGTGACTAGCACAGATACGCAGTATTTT; cdr3_aa: CASSQASGVTSTDTQYF
d_call: -; clone_size: -; cdr3_length: 13; v_call: TRBV29-1; j_call: TRBJ1-6; cdr3_nt: TGCAGCGTTGGTAACAGCTATAATTCACCCCTCCACTTT; cdr3_aa: CSVGNSYNSPLHF
d_call: TRBD1; clone_size: -; cdr3_length: 17; v_call: TRBV14; j_call: TRBJ2-5; cdr3_nt: TGTGCCAGCAGCCAAGACCTAGGACAGGGGCCCCAAGAGACCCAGTACTTC; cdr3_aa: CASSQDLGQGPQETQYF
d_call: -; clone_size: -; cdr3_length: 13; v_call: TRBV12-3/TRBV12-4; j_call: TRBJ1-1; cdr3_nt: TGTGCCAGCAGGCTCAACATGAACACTGAAGCTTTTTTT; cdr3_aa: CASRLNMNTEAFF
d_call: -; clone_size: few; cdr3_length: 14; v_call: TRBV7-9; j_call: TRBJ2-2; cdr3_nt: TGTGCCAGCAGCTTAGATCTGGACACCGGGGAGCTGTTTTTT; cdr3_aa: CASSLDLDTGELFF
d_call: -; clone_size: -; cdr3_length: 12; v_call: TRBV6-6; j_call: TRBJ2-7; cdr3_nt: TGTGCCAGCAGTAGGAGGTCCTACGAGCAGTACTTC; cdr3_aa: CASSRRSYEQYF
d_call: -; clone_size: few; cdr3_length: 15; v_call: TRBV14; j_call: TRBJ2-2; cdr3_nt: TGTGCCAGCAGCCAAGGGACACTTAACACCGGGGAGCTGTTTTTT; cdr3_aa: CASSQGTLNTGELFF
d_call: -; clone_size: -; cdr3_length: 15; v_call: TRBV5-1; j_call: TRBJ1-6; cdr3_nt: TGCGCCAGCACCCGGTCGGGGGCGGGAGATTCACCCCTCCACTTT; cdr3_aa: CASTRSGAGDSPLHF
d_call: TRBD2; clone_size: -; cdr3_length: 17; v_call: TRBV7-2; j_call: TRBJ2-1; cdr3_nt: TGTGCCAGCAGCCCAGGGACTAGCGGGAGAGGGTACAATGAGCAGTTCTTC; cdr3_aa: CASSPGTSGRGYNEQFF
d_call: TRBD1; clone_size: -; cdr3_length: 14; v_call: TRBV7-2; j_call: TRBJ2-7; cdr3_nt: TGTGCCAGCAGCTCGGGGACAGGGAAATACGAGCAGTACTTC; cdr3_aa: CASSSGTGKYEQYF
d_call: -; clone_size: -; cdr3_length: 13; v_call: TRBV18; j_call: TRBJ1-2; cdr3_nt: TGTGCCAGCTCGGCAGGGGAGGGATATGGCTACACCTTC; cdr3_aa: CASSAGEGYGYTF
d_call: -; clone_size: -; cdr3_length: 14; v_call: TRBV11-2; j_call: TRBJ2-1; cdr3_nt: TGTGCCAGCAGCAGGGACGCGGGTATGAATGAGCAGTTCTTC; cdr3_aa: CASSRDAGMNEQFF
d_call: TRBD1; clone_size: -; cdr3_length: 16; v_call: TRBV7-2; j_call: TRBJ1-2; cdr3_nt: TGTGCCAGCAGCTTAACCGCTCAGACAGGGAGAAATGGCTACACCTTC; cdr3_aa: CASSLTAQTGRNGYTF
d_call: -; clone_size: -; cdr3_length: 13; v_call: TRBV6-1; j_call: TRBJ1-1; cdr3_nt: TGTGCCAGCAGTGAAGAGGGAGGAACTGAAGCTTTCTTT; cdr3_aa: CASSEEGGTEAFF
d_call: TRBD1; clone_size: -; cdr3_length: 15; v_call: TRBV2; j_call: TRBJ1-1; cdr3_nt: TGTGCCAGCAGTATGCAACAGGGGGCCAACACTGAAGCTTTCTTT; cdr3_aa: CASSMQQGANTEAFF
d_call: -; clone_size: -; cdr3_length: 13; v_call: TRBV6-5; j_call: TRBJ2-5; cdr3_nt: TGTGCCAGCAGGGAGGGGGGGGTCGTGACCCAGTACTTC; cdr3_aa: CASREGGVVTQYF
d_call: TRBD2; clone_size: -; cdr3_length: 17; v_call: TRBV30; j_call: TRBJ2-3; cdr3_nt: TGTGCCTGGAGTGCCGGACTAGCGGGGGTTCGCACAGATACGCAGTATTTT; cdr3_aa: CAWSAGLAGVRTDTQYF
d_call: TRBD2; clone_size: -; cdr3_length: 15; v_call: TRBV20-1; j_call: TRBJ2-3; cdr3_nt: TGCAGTGCTAGTTCCCTAGCGGGGACGGGAGATACGCAGTATTTT; cdr3_aa: CSASSLAGTGDTQYF
d_call: -; clone_size: once; cdr3_length: 16; v_call: TRBV5-1; j_call: TRBJ2-7; cdr3_nt: TGCGCCAGCAGCTTGGTAGGGGGGGACCATTCCTACGAGCAGTACTTC; cdr3_aa: CASSLVGGDHSYEQYF
d_call: TRBD2; clone_size: many; cdr3_length: 15; v_call: TRBV14; j_call: TRBJ2-7; cdr3_nt: TGTGCCAGCAGCCTACTAGCGGGGGGCCTCTACGAGCAGTACTTC; cdr3_aa: CASSLLAGGLYEQYF
d_call: -; clone_size: few; cdr3_length: 13; v_call: TRBV27; j_call: TRBJ2-7; cdr3_nt: TGTGCCAGCAGCCGGGGACCGACGGAAGAGCAGTACTTC; cdr3_aa: CASSRGPTEEQYF
d_call: -; clone_size: -; cdr3_length: 15; v_call: TRBV5-1; j_call: TRBJ2-1; cdr3_nt: TGCGCCAGCAGCTTGGTGGGGGGGCCCTACAATGAGCAGTTCTTC; cdr3_aa: CASSLVGGPYNEQFF
d_call: TRBD2; clone_size: -; cdr3_length: 15; v_call: TRBV2; j_call: TRBJ2-5; cdr3_nt: TGTGCCAGCAGCCGGGGGTTGGGGCGGGGGGAGACCCAGTACTTC; cdr3_aa: CASSRGLGRGETQYF
d_call: -; clone_size: -; cdr3_length: 15; v_call: TRBV6-5; j_call: TRBJ2-2; cdr3_nt: TGTGCCAGCAGTTACTCAGGGCCGGGACCCGGGGAGCTGTTTTTT; cdr3_aa: CASSYSGPGPGELFF
d_call: -; clone_size: -; cdr3_length: 16; v_call: TRBV6-5; j_call: TRBJ2-7; cdr3_nt: TGTGCCAGCAGTTACCGGTACATCTCTGGGGGATACGAGCAGTACTTC; cdr3_aa: CASSYRYISGGYEQYF
d_call: TRBD1; clone_size: -; cdr3_length: 15; v_call: TRBV2; j_call: TRBJ2-2; cdr3_nt: TGTGCCAGCAGCTACGGGACAGGGGTTGCCGGGGAGCTGTTTTTT; cdr3_aa: CASSYGTGVAGELFF
d_call: TRBD2; clone_size: -; cdr3_length: 17; v_call: TRBV7-3; j_call: TRBJ2-1; cdr3_nt: TGTGCCAGCAGCTCCCTGTCTAGCGGGGCTTCCTACAATGAGCAGTTCTTC; cdr3_aa: CASSSLSSGASYNEQFF
d_call: -; clone_size: -; cdr3_length: 13; v_call: TRBV5-4; j_call: TRBJ2-7; cdr3_nt: TGTGCCAGCAGCTTGGCAGGGAAGTACGAGCAGTACTTC; cdr3_aa: CASSLAGKYEQYF
d_call: -; clone_size: -; cdr3_length: 14; v_call: TRBV18; j_call: TRBJ2-1; cdr3_nt: TGTGCCAGCTCTACAGGGAACTCCTACAATGAGCAGTTCTTC; cdr3_aa: CASSTGNSYNEQFF
d_call: -; clone_size: -; cdr3_length: 15; v_call: TRBV6-5; j_call: TRBJ2-3; cdr3_nt: TGTGCCACCAGCGGGCTAGCAGTTTCCACAGATACGCAGTATTTT; cdr3_aa: CATSGLAVSTDTQYF
d_call: -; clone_size: -; cdr3_length: 15; v_call: TRBV4-1; j_call: TRBJ2-2; cdr3_nt: TGCGCCAGCAGCCAGGCACTAGTGGTCTCCGGGGAGCTGTTTTTT; cdr3_aa: CASSQALVVSGELFF
d_call: -; clone_size: -; cdr3_length: 15; v_call: TRBV5-4; j_call: TRBJ2-1; cdr3_nt: TGTGCCAGCAGCTTGGTCCCGGATAGGGGCAATGAGCAGTTCTTC; cdr3_aa: CASSLVPDRGNEQFF
d_call: -; clone_size: -; cdr3_length: 14; v_call: TRBV28; j_call: TRBJ1-1; cdr3_nt: TGTGCCAGCAGTTTATCCGGGCGGAACACTGAAGCTTTCTTT; cdr3_aa: CASSLSGRNTEAFF
d_call: -; clone_size: few; cdr3_length: 11; v_call: TRBV18; j_call: TRBJ1-1; cdr3_nt: TGTGCCAGCTCCGGGGACACTGAAGCTTTCTTT; cdr3_aa: CASSGDTEAFF
d_call: -; clone_size: -; cdr3_length: 11; v_call: TRBV3-1/TRBV3-2; j_call: TRBJ2-3; cdr3_nt: TGTGCCAGCAGCCAAACAGATACGCAGTATTTT; cdr3_aa: CASSQTDTQYF
d_call: TRBD1; clone_size: -; cdr3_length: 13; v_call: TRBV6-5; j_call: TRBJ1-2; cdr3_nt: TGTGCCAGCAGTCGAGGACAGGGGGCTGGCTACACCTTC; cdr3_aa: CASSRGQGAGYTF
d_call: -; clone_size: -; cdr3_length: 13; v_call: TRBV20-1; j_call: TRBJ2-7; cdr3_nt: TGCAGTGCTAGTGACGGAACCGCCCGTGAGCAGTACTTC; cdr3_aa: CSASDGTAREQYF
d_call: -; clone_size: -; cdr3_length: 15; v_call: TRBV2; j_call: TRBJ2-5; cdr3_nt: TGTGCCAGCAATTCGGGGGATGGGTACCAAGAGACCCAGTACTTC; cdr3_aa: CASNSGDGYQETQYF
d_call: -; clone_size: few; cdr3_length: 10; v_call: TRBV20-1; j_call: TRBJ1-6; cdr3_nt: TGCAGTGCTGGGGGGTCACCCCTCCACTTT; cdr3_aa: CSAGGSPLHF
d_call: -; clone_size: -; cdr3_length: 14; v_call: TRBV4-3; j_call: TRBJ2-1; cdr3_nt: TGCGCCAGCAGCCAAGAAAGAGGCGTAGGTGAGCAGTTCTTC; cdr3_aa: CASSQERGVGEQFF